The present T cell receptor (beta chain) was sequenced within a study of blood T cells in healthy people across ages. A J-beta primer mix and a sample-barcoded 5' primer were used in a second PCR of about 7 to 12 cycles. From the 5' RACE reads, TCRdb called clonotypes with MiXCR, one entry per CDR3 protein. This table holds 700,000 or so distinct CDR3 sequences, 22% found once. The study drew donors from healthy Caucasian individuals in Russia aged roughly 6 to 100. Drawing of peripheral blood yielded about 9.8 milliliters from each donor. Total RNA, at least 5 micrograms per sample, was extracted from PBMCs. This receptor was taken from a man aged 70 or older in good health. The sequenced sample consisted of blood.

CDR3: CASSAQGGTVTEAFF. CDR3 in DNA: TGCGCCAGCAGCGCCCAAGGGGGGACAGTCACTGAAGCTTTCTTT. This rearrangement joins TRBV5-1 to TRBJ1-1; 7 bases are a match to TRBD1. From germline, CDR1 is SGHRS and CDR2 YFSETQ. J gave up 4 bases and V 4 bases, and 10 bases lay outside the gene matches. This CDR3 has 15 residues.